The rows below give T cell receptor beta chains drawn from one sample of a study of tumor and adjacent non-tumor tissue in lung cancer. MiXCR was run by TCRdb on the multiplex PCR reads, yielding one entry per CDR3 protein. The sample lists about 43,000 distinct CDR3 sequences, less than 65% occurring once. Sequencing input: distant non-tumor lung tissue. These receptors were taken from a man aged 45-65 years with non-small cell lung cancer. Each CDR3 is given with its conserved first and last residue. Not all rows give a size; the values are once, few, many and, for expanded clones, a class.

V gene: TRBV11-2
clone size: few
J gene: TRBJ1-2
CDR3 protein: CASTTFRGLAF

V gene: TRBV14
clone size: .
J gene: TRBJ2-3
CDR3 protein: CASSQEYKTATRTQYF

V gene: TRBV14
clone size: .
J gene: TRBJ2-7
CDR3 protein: CASSQDRARGVQYF

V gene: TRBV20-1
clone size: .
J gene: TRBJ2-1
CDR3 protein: CSAKESSGRPYNEQFF

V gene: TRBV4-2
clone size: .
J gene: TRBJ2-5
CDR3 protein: CVSSQERGSGEAQYF

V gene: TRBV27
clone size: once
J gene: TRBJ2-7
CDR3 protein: CASRWTGTYVQYF

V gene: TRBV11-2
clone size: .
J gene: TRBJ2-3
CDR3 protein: CVSSLLRDTQCF

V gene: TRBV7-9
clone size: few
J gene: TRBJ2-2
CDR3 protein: CASSRDAAAGEMFF

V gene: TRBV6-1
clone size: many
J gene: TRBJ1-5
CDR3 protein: CASSEWSGQGGQPQHF

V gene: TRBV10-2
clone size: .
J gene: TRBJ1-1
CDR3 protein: CSSSKGVRTEAFF

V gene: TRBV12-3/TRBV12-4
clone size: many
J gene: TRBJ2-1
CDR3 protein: CASSIPFLANEQFF

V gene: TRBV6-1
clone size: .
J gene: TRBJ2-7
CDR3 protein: CTSRKTGTVSSYDQYF

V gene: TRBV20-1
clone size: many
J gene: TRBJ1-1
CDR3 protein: CSARDTRGWTEAFF

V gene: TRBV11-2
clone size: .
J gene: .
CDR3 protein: CASSIGGGKQYF

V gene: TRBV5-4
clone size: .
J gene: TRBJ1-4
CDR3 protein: CAKSFDPNEKLFF

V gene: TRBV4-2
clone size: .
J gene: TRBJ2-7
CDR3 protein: CASNQAQGWQDPFEQYF

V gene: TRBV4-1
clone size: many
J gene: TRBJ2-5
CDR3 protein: CASSQAFSEKTQYF

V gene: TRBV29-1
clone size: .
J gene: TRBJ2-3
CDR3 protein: CSGLSWGHTDTQYF

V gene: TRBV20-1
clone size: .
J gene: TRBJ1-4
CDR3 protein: CSAARGNNEKLFF

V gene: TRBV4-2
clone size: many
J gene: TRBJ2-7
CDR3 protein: CASSPSGGGRVYEQYF

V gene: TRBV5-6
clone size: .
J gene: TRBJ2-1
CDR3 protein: CANSLGQGNACNEQFF

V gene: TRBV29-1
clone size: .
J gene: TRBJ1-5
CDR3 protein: CSVATGDWSNQPRHF